The 14 T cell receptor beta chains below all came from one sample that was sequenced in a study of shared T cell receptors in the human thymus. The data were produced by immunoSEQ multiplex PCR, yet TCRdb's version contains in-frame clones alone and is incomplete. The sample records about 380,000 clones, over 90% being singletons. Sequenced material: thymocytes. The receptors come from a human donor.

This chain joins TRBV25-1 and TRBJ1-1, with D tentatively TRBD1 (6 bases). The CDR3 is made up of 14 amino acids. V lost 6 bases and J 4 bases, leaving 15 bases between the germline ends. Germline CDR1 is MGHDK and CDR2 is SYGVNS. The CDR3 DNA reads as TGTGCCAGCAGACCAGGGGCAAAGGGCACTGAAGCTTTCTTT. Its protein product is CASRPGAKGTEAFF.

The chain couples TRBV4-1 to TRBJ2-2; 11 bases agree with TRBD2. The V segment lost 3 bases and the J segment 1 base; nucleotides outside the gene matches: 13. This CDR3 has 20 amino acids. Germline loops: CDR1 MGHRA, CDR2 YSYEKL. The CDR3 here is CASSQDQLAGEARNTGELFF. CDR3 DNA: TGCGCCAGCAGCCAGGATCAACTAGCGGGAGAAGCGCGGAACACCGGGGAGCTGTTTTTT.

V and J are TRBV28 and TRBJ1-5; no firm D call. The CDR3 runs to 14 residues. Germline loops: CDR1 MDHEN, CDR2 SYDVKM. Between the trimmed V and J ends, which lost 5 bases and 2 bases, there was a span of 10 bases. Here the CDR3 reads CASSPGRGNQPQHF. CDR3 sequence (DNA): TGTGCCAGCAGTCCCGGACGCGGCAATCAGCCCCAGCATTTT.

The rearrangement links TRBV9 to TRBJ2-5, with D possibly TRBD2 on 6 matching bases. Trimming took 2 bases from V and 5 from J, leaving 22 bases between them. This CDR3 region has 17 residues. Germline CDR1 and CDR2: SGDLS and YYNGEE. The CDR3: CASSVTRETRPLETQYF. As DNA, the CDR3 is TGTGCCAGCAGCGTCACAAGGGAGACTAGACCCTTGGAGACCCAGTACTTC.

The chain is built from TRBV27 and TRBJ2-5; possibly TRBD2 for D (6 bases). Between the trimmed V and J ends, which lost 8 bases and 5 bases, there was a span of 12 bases. Germline loops: CDR1 MNHEY, CDR2 SMNVEV (reference sequence). The CDR3 has 12 residues. The chain's CDR3 is CASGGSGETQYF. The CDR3 region has the DNA TGTGCCAGCGGGGGGAGCGGTGAGACCCAGTACTTC.

The chain has TRBV25-1 and TRBJ2-1; 13 nucleotides match TRBD2. The V segment lost 3 bases and the J segment 9 bases; nucleotides outside the gene matches: 5. Germline V gene sequence: CDR1 MGHDK, CDR2 SYGVNS. The CDR3 is made up of 15 amino acids. CDR3 coding DNA: TGTGCCAGCAGTGACAGGACTAGCGGGAGTCTTGAGCAGTTCTTC. The encoded protein is CASSDRTSGSLEQFF.

This rearrangement joins TRBV27 to TRBJ1-6; tentatively, D is TRBD1 (5 bases). Trimming took 2 bases from V and 15 from J, leaving 17 bases between them. Germline assignment: CDR1 MNHEY and CDR2 SMNVEV (reference sequence). The CDR3 has 14 residues. Here the CDR3 DNA reads TGTGCCAGCAGTTTAGGGAACACGGGACCCGACCTCCACTTT. Amino acid sequence: CASSLGNTGPDLHF.

This rearrangement joins TRBV10-2 to TRBJ2-6, with 12 bases identical to TRBD1. Trimming removed 3 bases from V and 2 bases from J; junction bases left unmatched: 8. Germline CDR1 and CDR2: WSHSY and SAAADI. The CDR3 has 19 amino acids. CDR3 residues: CASSDLKGQGAPGANVLTF. In DNA, the CDR3 is TGCGCCAGCAGTGATTTGAAGGGACAGGGGGCGCCTGGGGCCAACGTCCTGACTTTC.

The chain is built from TRBV15 and TRBJ2-6; 12 bases fit TRBD1. J was trimmed by 2 bases and V by 8 bases; bases with no gene match: 13. Germline assignment: CDR1 LNHNV and CDR2 YYDKDF (reference sequence). The length of the CDR3 is 19 residues. The CDR3 loop reads CATSEGGRDRGPGANVLTF. Written as DNA, the CDR3 is TGTGCCACCTCTGAGGGGGGACGGGACAGGGGGCCTGGGGCCAACGTCCTGACTTTC. Complete variable domain (other parts from reference TRBV15 and TRBJ2-6): DAMVIQNPRYQVTQFGKPVTLSCSQTLNHNVMYWYQQKSSQAPKLLFHYYDKDFNNEADTPDNFQSRRPNTSFCFLDIRSPGLGDTAMYLCATSEGGRDRGPGANVLTFGAGSRLTVL.

The V gene is TRBV4-2, the J gene TRBJ2-7, with D possibly matching TRBD2 (5 bases). The CDR3 extends over 15 amino acids. The V and J ends lost 0 bases and 4 bases respectively, with 13 bases between them. The V gene's germline CDR1 is LGHNA and CDR2 YNFKEQ. The CDR3 sequence: CASSQDPRGRYEQYF. The CDR3 nucleotides are TGTGCCAGCAGCCAAGATCCAAGAGGGCGGTACGAGCAGTACTTC.

This clone was counted a single time. The CDR3 protein is CASSRVGTFTDTQYF. In nucleotides, the CDR3 is TGTGCCAGCTCACGGGTCGGGACCTTCACAGATACGCAGTATTTT. The rearrangement joins TRBV18 to TRBJ2-3; D is perhaps TRBD1 or TRBD2 (5 bases each). Trimming stripped 4 bases from V and 2 bases from J, with 13 bases between. The CDR3 contains 15 residues. Germline-derived CDR1 and CDR2 are KGHSH and LQKENI. The full variable domain, with the rest looked up from reference TRBV18 and TRBJ2-3, is NAGVMQNPRHLVRRRGQEARLRCSPMKGHSHVYWYRQLPEEGLKFMVYLQKENIIDESGMPKERFSAEFPKEGPSILRIQQVVRGDSAAYFCASSRVGTFTDTQYFGPGTRLTVL.

The V call is TRBV21-1, the J call TRBJ2-7; TRBD1 is the table's D call and was not checked against the DNA. TRBV21-1 is shown as a pseudogene. The length of the CDR3 is 16 residues. CDR3 nucleotide sequence: TGTGCCAGCAGCTCGGACAGGGGTGCTAGCTACTACGAGCAGTACTTC. Its translation: CASSSDRGASYYEQYF.

The rearrangement links TRBV30 to TRBJ1-1; D unresolved. Per germline, CDR1 GTSNPN and CDR2 SVGIG (reference sequence). Trimming cost V 0 bases and J 3 bases, with 11 bases left between them. The CDR3 length is 14 residues. The CDR3 region is CAWSVGTLYTEAFF. The CDR3 DNA is TGTGCCTGGAGTGTAGGAACTCTCTACACTGAAGCTTTCTTT.

The chain carries TRBV5-6 and TRBJ2-1; D unclear. The germline V gene encodes CDR1 SGHDT and CDR2 YYEEEE. V lost 4 bases and J lost 3, with 5 bases in between. This CDR3 has 12 residues. Written as DNA, the CDR3 is TGTGCCAGCAGCGGGAACTACAATGAGCAGTTCTTC. Translated, it gives CASSGNYNEQFF.